This TCR beta chain is from a study of metastatic and nonmetastatic thyroid tumors. On the study more broadly: The study looked at repertoires side by side in blood and in tumor or nodule tissue from malignant and benign thyroid patients.

General study results and limits: Malignant thyroid tumors reportedly had TCR beta diversity that was significantly higher than in benign nodules, in blood and tumor.

Original data processing: Using the CDR3 differences seen across clinicopathological groups, the authors built a distant-metastasis classifier for papillary thyroid cancer, which was meant to discriminate distant-metastatic patients. TCRdb called clones again from the PCR reads with MiXCR. Clone size and V and J calls follow TCRdb, not the original study. The sample includes tens of thousands of clones, roughly a fifth seen only once; the top ten take about 4%. Not a single patient had been given any form of treatment at any point before undergoing thyroid surgery. The CDR3 extends over 14 amino acids. V lost 5 bases to trimming and J lost 4 bases; unmatched junction nucleotides: 6. In germline, CDR1 is SGHNT, CDR2 YENEEA. This clone has ten or more counts. As yet, its antigen is unknown.

Specimen: blood. This chain uses TRBV11-3 with TRBJ2-5, with TRBD1 matching over 8 bases. This clonotype was sampled from a male donor with papillary thyroid cancer or a benign thyroid nodule (not recorded which). Some clones in this sample may be carry-over from other donors' samples. DNA of the CDR3: TGTGCCAGCAGCCGCAGGGGGCCGGGAGAGACCCAGTACTTC. Translated: CASSRRGPGETQYF.